This TCR beta chain appears in the sequencing data of a study of blood T cell repertoires in COVID-19. Overall study: Specimens from acute and convalescent COVID-19 originated in the United States, Italy and Spain.

The table came from immunoSEQ multiplex PCR; TCRdb's copy has only in-frame clones and leaves some out. Here the sample spans more than 300,000 clones, 80% to 90% being singletons. CDR1 and CDR2 (germline): GTSNPN, SVGIG (reference sequence). This CDR3 comprises 13 residues. Trimming took 0 bases from V and 12 from J, leaving 17 bases between them. The rearrangement links TRBV30 to TRBJ1-2; D is possibly TRBD1 (5 bases). The TCR sequence derives from a woman aged 18-30 years who had recovered from COVID-19. The sequenced material came from PBMCs or T cells enriched from blood (not recorded which). The CDR3 loop reads CAWSVTPGSGNTF. CDR3 DNA sequence: TGTGCCTGGAGTGTAACCCCCGGGTCAGGGAACACCTTC.